Listed here are 8 T cell receptor beta chains from one sample, sequenced in a study of blood T cell repertoires in COVID-19. Sequenced by immunoSEQ multiplex PCR; TCRdb stores in-frame clones only, minus some. The table lists some 530,000 clones, more than 85% of them singletons. The material sequenced was PBMCs or T cells enriched from blood (not recorded which). All receptors derive from a woman aged 60-75 years who had recovered from COVID-19.

The gene calls are TRBV2 and TRBJ2-2; 10 bases fit TRBD2. The V gene's germline CDR1 is SNHLY and CDR2 FYNNEI. V dropped 6 bases and J dropped 4; count of bases not matched to a gene: 5. The CDR3 length is 15 residues. The CDR3 DNA follows: TGTGCCAGCAGCCCCCTAGCGGGGGCCACCGGGGAGCTGTTTTTT. It translates to CASSPLAGATGELFF.

CDR3 loop: CASSERGTYEQYV. The CDR3 DNA is TGTGCCAGCAGTGAGAGGGGGACCTACGAGCAGTACGTC. The chain employs TRBV6-1 and TRBJ2-7; a weak D match, TRBD1 (6 bases). Trimming pared 3 bases from V and 2 bases from J, leaving 8 bases between. Germline CDR1 reads MNHNS; CDR2 reads SASEGT. CDR3 size: 13 residues.

The rearrangement joins TRBV10-3 to TRBJ2-5, with 9 positions matching TRBD1. The V gene end was trimmed by 8 bases and the J gene end by 1 base; junction bases not matched to a gene: 5. Per the germline V gene, CDR1 is ENHRY and CDR2 is SYGVKD. The CDR3 covers 14 residues. The CDR3 reads CAIGTGLVQETQYF. The CDR3 DNA sequence: TGTGCCATCGGGACAGGGTTAGTCCAAGAGACCCAGTACTTC.

The gene calls are TRBV7-9 and TRBJ1-3; possible D gene TRBD1, 6 bases. Trimming stripped 4 bases from V and 3 bases from J, with 7 bases between. The CDR3 runs to 13 residues. The germline V gene encodes CDR1 SEHNR and CDR2 FQNEAQ (reference sequence). This CDR3 reads CASSSQGGNTIYF. The CDR3 nucleotides are TGTGCCAGCAGCTCACAGGGTGGAAACACCATATATTTT.

The chain carries TRBV19 and TRBJ2-3; 9 nucleotides align to TRBD1. Germline values: CDR1 LNHDA, CDR2 SQIVND (reference sequence). Losses at the gene ends were 5 bases for V and 1 base for J; bases not matched to a gene: 13. CDR3 size: 18 residues. In nucleotides, the CDR3 is TGTGCCAGTAGTCACAGGGGGCATGGCACCTACGGCACAGATACGCAGTATTTT. This sequence encodes CASSHRGHGTYGTDTQYF.

The V gene is TRBV11-2, the J gene TRBJ1-1, with 7 bases lining up with TRBD1. CDR3 size: 19 residues. The germline V gene has CDR1 SGHAT and CDR2 FQNNGV. J was trimmed by 4 bases and V by 4 bases; bases with no gene match: 21. DNA of the CDR3: TGTGCCAGCAGCTCCACCACGACAGGGAAGGGAAAGTTTGGCACTGAAGCTTTCTTT. This gives the protein CASSSTTTGKGKFGTEAFF. The complete variable domain, with remaining parts taken from reference TRBV11-2 and TRBJ1-1, reads EAGVAQSPRYKIIEKRQSVAFWCNPISGHATLYWYQQILGQGPKLLIQFQNNGVVDDSQLPKDRFSAERLKGVDSTLKIQPAKLEDSAVYLCASSSTTTGKGKFGTEAFFGQGTRLTVV.

The chain uses TRBV7-2 and TRBJ1-1, with D possibly being TRBD1 (6 bases). CDR3 length equals 17 residues. Germline loops: CDR1 SGHTA, CDR2 FQGNSA. The ends were cut back, 5 bases at V and 0 bases at J, with 19 bases in the middle. CDR3 amino acids: CASSPVQGRTMNTEAFF. Written as DNA, the CDR3 is TGTGCCAGCAGCCCAGTTCAGGGGCGAACCATGAACACTGAAGCTTTCTTT.

This clone appeared a single time. The J gene is TRBJ2-3, the V gene TRBV18; 7 bases match TRBD1. The germline V gene encodes CDR1 KGHSH and CDR2 LQKENI. The CDR3 covers 16 residues. V was clipped by 3 bases and J by 2 bases; unmatched bases: 8. The CDR3 DNA reads as TGTGCCAGCTCACCGACAGGGACCTCTATCACAGATACGCAGTATTTT. This gives the protein CASSPTGTSITDTQYF.